Reported below is one TCR beta chain. 0.5 to 1 ug RNA was reverse transcribed with random hexamers. An immunoSEQ multiplex PCR amplified TCR beta CDR3 over 54 Vbeta and 13 Jbeta. MiXCR was run by TCRdb on the immunoSEQ multiplex PCR reads, yielding one entry per CDR3 protein. This sample has around 130,000 distinct CDR3 sequences, with 85% to 95% found just once. This sample was taken from a study of CD8 T cells in Susac syndrome. Germline V gene lookup returns CDR1 SGHTA and CDR2 FQGNSA. The CDR3 length is 14 residues. Between the trimmed V and J ends, which lost 7 bases and 6 bases, there was a span of 15 bases.

Source material: CD4+ T cells from PBMCs. This chain joins TRBV7-2 and TRBJ2-2; D remains ambiguous. The source is a human donor in good health. CDR3 nucleotides: TGTGCCAGCACCAAATCGAGAGGCCCCGGGGAGCTGTTTTTT. Translation: CASTKSRGPGELFF.